This T cell receptor beta chain was observed in a study of siplizumab effects on memory and regulatory T cells. The CDR3 contains 16 residues. V gave up 0 bases and J gave up 0 bases, with 7 bases separating them. CDR1 is SGHNT, CDR2 YYREEE, per germline (reference sequence). Here immunoSEQ multiplex PCR was the method, and the copy in TCRdb shows in-frame clones only, minus some. The sample shows approximately 100,000 clones, 94% of them seen only once. Turning to this clone: The same CDR3 is also encoded by other DNA sequences in this sample.

This receptor was taken from a human donor in good health. The sequenced sample was Tregs sorted from blood. The chain carries TRBV5-4 and TRBJ2-6; D gene uncertain. The CDR3 DNA reads as TGTGCCAGCAGCTTGGGGGGTCTCTCTGGGGCCAACGTCCTGACTTTC. It translates to CASSLGGLSGANVLTF. Supplemented by reference TRBV5-4 and TRBJ2-6, the full variable domain reads ETGVTQSPTHLIKTRGQQVTLRCSSQSGHNTVSWYQQALGQGPQFIFQYYREEENGRGNFPPRFSGLQFPNYSSELNVNALELDDSALYLCASSLGGLSGANVLTFGAGSRLTVL.